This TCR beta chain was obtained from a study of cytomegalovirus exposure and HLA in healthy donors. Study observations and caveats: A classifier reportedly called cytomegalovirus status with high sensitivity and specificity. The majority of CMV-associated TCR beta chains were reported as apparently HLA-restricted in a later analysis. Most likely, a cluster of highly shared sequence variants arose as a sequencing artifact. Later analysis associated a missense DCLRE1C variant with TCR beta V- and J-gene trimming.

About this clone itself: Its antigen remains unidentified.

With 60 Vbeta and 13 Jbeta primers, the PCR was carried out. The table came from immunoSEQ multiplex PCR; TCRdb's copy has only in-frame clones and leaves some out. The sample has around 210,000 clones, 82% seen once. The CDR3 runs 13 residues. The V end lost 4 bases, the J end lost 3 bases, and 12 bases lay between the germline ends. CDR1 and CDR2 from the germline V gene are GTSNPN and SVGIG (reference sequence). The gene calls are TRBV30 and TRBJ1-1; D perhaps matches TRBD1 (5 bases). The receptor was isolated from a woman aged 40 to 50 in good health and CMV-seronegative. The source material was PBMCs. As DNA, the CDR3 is TGTGCCTGGACCCTAGTAGGGGACACTGAAGCTTTCTTT. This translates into CAWTLVGDTEAFF.